This T cell receptor (beta chain) was identified during a study of T cells after yellow fever vaccination. TCRdb fed the 5' RACE reads into MiXCR, producing one record per CDR3 protein. The table has some 100,000 distinct CDR3 sequences, 5.5% to 8% seen once; the top ten hold approximately 3%. Ten or more counts support this clonotype. Trimming pared 8 bases from V and 6 bases from J, leaving 12 bases between. Germline lookup yields CDR1 MNHEY and CDR2 SMNVEV (reference sequence). The CDR3 is 12 amino acids. V and J are TRBV27 and TRBJ2-3, with D unresolved. The specimen was CD4+ T cells sorted from PBMCs, collected more than 35 days after the first yellow fever vaccination. This receptor was taken from a man aged 18 to 30 who received the YFV17D yellow fever vaccine. CDR3 bases: TGTGCCAGCTCCCCTTTGGGCGATACGCAGTATTTT. Its translation is CASSPLGDTQYF.